This T cell receptor beta chain was obtained from a study of T cells in Graves' hyperthyroidism and ophthalmopathy. Whole-study results and caveats: In validation, the model predicted ophthalmopathy. These predictions came a median about 6.5 months before onset. Most clonotypes expanded in the thyroid (above 0.001) were also present in blood.

TCR beta CDR3 region amplification was performed from RNA transcripts. Primed by the HTBI set, a first-round RT-PCR was run on the TCR CDR3. TCRdb analysed the multiplex PCR reads with MiXCR anew, one entry per CDR3 protein. The sample contains around 450,000 distinct CDR3 sequences, around a sixth of which appear only once. Note on this clonotype: Its antigen is unidentified.

The source of the PBMCs was 10 ml of fresh peripheral blood. Germline values: CDR1 LNHNV, CDR2 YYDKDF (reference sequence). The CDR3 is 17 amino acids. V lost 2 bases and J 2 bases, leaving 16 bases between the germline ends. The sample comprised blood. The chain uses TRBV15 and TRBJ2-1, with D unresolved. The TCR comes from a woman aged 18 to 35 with Graves' hyperthyroidism. The CDR3 here is CATSRISPAFPYNEQFF. DNA of the CDR3: TGTGCCACCAGCAGAATCTCGCCGGCATTCCCCTACAATGAGCAGTTCTTC.